This TCR beta chain was captured by sequencing in a study of T cell repertoires in cytomegalovirus infection. As for the study in general: Use of recently identified HLA-C-restricted and well-studied HLA-B-restricted CMV epitopes was part of the study. Public TCR beta signatures marked donors with CMV infection and the matching HLA.

A word on this clonotype: Its antigen is not identified.

TCRdb ran MiXCR on the reads and lists one entry per CDR3 protein. The sample includes hundreds of thousands of distinct CDR3 sequences, 32% of them seen just once. Points from the study as a whole: CMV carriers with the relevant HLA were identified by cumulative public TCR beta family frequency. The ex vivo response was dominated by HLA-C-restricted CMV-specific TCR beta clonotypes.

The V end lost 5 bases, the J end lost 1 base, and 9 bases lay between the germline ends. This CDR3 contains 14 residues. The clonotype comes from a human donor in good health (CMV status not recorded). Some clones in this sample may be carry-over from other donors' samples. Specimen: cultured CD8+ T cells from PBMCs, collected from culture after CMV antigen stimulation. The chain is built from TRBV12-3 or TRBV12-4 and TRBJ1-3, with D uncertain. The CDR3 loop reads CASSTSSSGNTIYF. CDR3 bases: TGTGCCAGCAGTACTAGTAGTTCTGGAAACACCATATATTTT.